These T cell receptor beta chains were read from a single sample in a study of T cells in Graves' hyperthyroidism and ophthalmopathy. TCRdb reprocessed the multiplex PCR reads via MiXCR and lists one record per CDR3 protein. The sample has about 720,000 distinct CDR3 sequences, roughly 15% seen once. Sequenced material: blood. The receptors shown here come from a man aged 18 to 29 with Graves' hyperthyroidism. The CDR3 runs from the conserved cysteine through the conserved F or W. A D gene is named only where the DNA matches it firmly. Size values are once, few and many counts, or a class for expanded clones, and some rows have none.

j_gene | d_gene | v_gene | abundance | len | CDR3aa | CDR3nt
TRBJ2-7 | NA | TRBV12-5 | few | 17 | CASGLVFGAPGNSEQYF | TGTGCTAGTGGTTTGGTTTTTGGGGCGCCAGGGAACTCCGAGCAGTACTTC
TRBJ1-4 | NA | TRBV7-9 | NA | 15 | CASSLVQDANEKLFF | TGTGCCAGCAGCTTAGTACAGGACGCTAATGAAAAACTGTTTTTT
TRBJ2-5 | NA | TRBV7-3 | NA | 15 | CASSTRHSYQETQYF | TGTGCCAGCAGCACCCGACATTCGTACCAAGAGACCCAGTACTTC
TRBJ1-1 | NA | TRBV11-3 | NA | 14 | CASSSGRKNTEAFF | TGTGCCAGCAGTTCAGGACGGAAGAACACTGAAGCTTTCTTT
TRBJ2-3 | TRBD2 | TRBV14 | NA | 18 | CASSHSLAGGPGADTQYF | TGTGCCAGCAGCCATTCACTAGCGGGAGGGCCGGGAGCAGATACGCAGTATTTT
TRBJ2-7 | TRBD2 | TRBV7-8 | NA | 15 | CASSLTREVPYEQYF | TGTGCCAGCAGCTTAACCCGGGAGGTCCCCTACGAGCAGTACTTC
TRBJ1-5 | TRBD1 | TRBV6-4 | few | 18 | CASTGNQGEYYSNQPQHF | TGTGCCAGCACTGGGAACCAGGGGGAATATTATAGCAATCAGCCCCAGCATTTT
TRBJ2-7 | NA | TRBV28 | many | 17 | CASSLSTVGVSSYEQYF | TGTGCCAGCAGTTTATCTACAGTGGGGGTGAGCTCCTACGAGCAGTACTTC
TRBJ2-7 | TRBD2 | TRBV18 | few | 16 | CASSPLGTSGNHEQYF | TGTGCCAGCTCTCCTCTTGGGACTAGCGGGAACCACGAGCAGTACTTC
TRBJ1-5 | NA | TRBV3-1 | NA | 14 | CASSHGGWDQPQHF | TGTGCCAGCAGCCATGGCGGGTGGGATCAGCCCCAGCATTTT
TRBJ2-2 | TRBD2 | TRBV4-2 | NA | 17 | CASSRQVRGAETGELFF | TGTGCCAGCAGCCGGCAGGTGCGGGGGGCGGAAACCGGGGAGCTGTTTTTT
TRBJ2-5 | TRBD1 | TRBV12-3/TRBV12-4 | few | 16 | CASSPWTGGEGETQYF | TGTGCCAGCAGCCCGTGGACAGGGGGGGAGGGGGAGACCCAGTACTTC
TRBJ2-4 | TRBD1 | TRBV28 | many | 15 | CASSSPGGEKNIQYF | TGTGCCAGCAGCTCCCCAGGGGGCGAGAAAAACATTCAGTACTTC